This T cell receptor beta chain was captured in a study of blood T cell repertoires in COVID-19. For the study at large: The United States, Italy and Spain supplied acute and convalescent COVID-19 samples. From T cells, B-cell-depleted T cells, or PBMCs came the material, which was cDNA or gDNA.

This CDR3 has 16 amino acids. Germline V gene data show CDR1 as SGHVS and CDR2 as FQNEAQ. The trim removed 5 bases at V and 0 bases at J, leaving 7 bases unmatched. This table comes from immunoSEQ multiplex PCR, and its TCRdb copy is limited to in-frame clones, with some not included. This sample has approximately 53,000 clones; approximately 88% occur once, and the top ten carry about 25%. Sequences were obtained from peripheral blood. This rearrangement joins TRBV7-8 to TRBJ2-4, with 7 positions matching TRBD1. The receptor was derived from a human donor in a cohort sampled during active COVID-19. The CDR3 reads CASSQGQVVAKNIQYF. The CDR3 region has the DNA TGTGCCAGCAGCCAAGGACAGGTTGTAGCCAAAAACATTCAGTACTTC.